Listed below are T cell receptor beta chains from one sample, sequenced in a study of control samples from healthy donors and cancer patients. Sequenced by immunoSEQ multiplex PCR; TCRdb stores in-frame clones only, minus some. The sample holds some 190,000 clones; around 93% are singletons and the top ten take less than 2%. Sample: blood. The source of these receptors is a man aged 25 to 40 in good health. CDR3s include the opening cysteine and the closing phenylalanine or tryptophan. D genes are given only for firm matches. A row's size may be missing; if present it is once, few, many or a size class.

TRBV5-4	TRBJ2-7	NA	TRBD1	TGTGCCAGCAGCCCCCCCGGGACAGGGGGCGGGGAGCAGTACTTC	CASSPPGTGGGEQYF
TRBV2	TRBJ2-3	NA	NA	TGTGCCAGCAGAACCGGACCAGACCTGCAGTATTTT	CASRTGPDLQYF
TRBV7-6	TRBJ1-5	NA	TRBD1	TGTGCCAGCAGCTTGGGGACAGCCCTTAATAGCAATCAGCCCCAGCATTTT	CASSLGTALNSNQPQHF
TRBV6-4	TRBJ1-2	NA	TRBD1	TGTGCCAGCAGTAGGGACAGGAACTATGGCTACACCTTC	CASSRDRNYGYTF
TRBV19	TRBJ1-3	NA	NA	TGTGCCAGTACCGGCGCGCTCTCTGGAAACACCATATATTTT	CASTGALSGNTIYF
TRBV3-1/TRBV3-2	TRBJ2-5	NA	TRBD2	TGTGCCAGCAGCCGCGGGGGGAATGTCCAAGAGACCCAGTACTTC	CASSRGGNVQETQYF
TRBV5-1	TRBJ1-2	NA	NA	TGCGCCAGCAGCTTGGGACAGGAAAACTATGGCTACACCTTC	CASSLGQENYGYTF
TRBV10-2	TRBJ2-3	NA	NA	TGCGCCAGCAGTGATGGAGTCACAGATACGCAGTATTTT	CASSDGVTDTQYF
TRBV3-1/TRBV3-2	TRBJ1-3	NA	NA	TGTGCCAGCAGCCAAGCCCCGGTGAAAGGAAACACCATATATTTT	CASSQAPVKGNTIYF
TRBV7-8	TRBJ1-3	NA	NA	TGTGCCAGCAGCTTAGGAACCGGGGGCGCTGGAAACACCATATATTTT	CASSLGTGGAGNTIYF
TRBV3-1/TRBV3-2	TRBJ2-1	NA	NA	TGTGCCAGCAGCCAAGGGGGAGCCGAACTGTTCTTC	CASSQGGAELFF
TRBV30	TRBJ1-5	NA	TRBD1	TGTGCCTGGGCCGGGACAGGGTCTTTAAGGAATCAGCCCCAGCATTTT	CAWAGTGSLRNQPQHF
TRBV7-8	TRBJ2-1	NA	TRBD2	TGTGCCAGCAGCACGGGACTAGCGGGGGGCGGTGAGCAGTTCTTC	CASSTGLAGGGEQFF
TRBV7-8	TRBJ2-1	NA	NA	TGTGCCAGCAGCCCGCGGACCCTTAATGAGCAGTTCTTC	CASSPRTLNEQFF
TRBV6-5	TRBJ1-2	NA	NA	TGTGCCACCCGCCAACTAGCGGAAGCTAACTATGGCTACACCTTC	CATRQLAEANYGYTF
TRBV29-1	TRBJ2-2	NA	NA	TGCAGCGTTGTTGGGCCGGGCGCGAACACCGGGGAGCTGTTTTTT	CSVVGPGANTGELFF
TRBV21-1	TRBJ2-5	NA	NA	TGTGCCAGCAGCAAAGCGGGGAATGAGGAGACCCAGTACTTC	CASSKAGNEETQYF
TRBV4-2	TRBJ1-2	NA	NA	TGTGCCAGCAGCCAAGATGCGGGGGTGGGCGGCTACACCTTC	CASSQDAGVGGYTF
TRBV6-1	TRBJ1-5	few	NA	TGTGCCAGCAGTGAGACGGAAAATCAGCCCCAGCATTTT	CASSETENQPQHF
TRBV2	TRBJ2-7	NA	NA	TGTGCCAGCAGATATTCGGGGCGGGCAGGGGGGCTCTCCGGATACGAGCAGTACTTC	CASRYSGRAGGLSGYEQYF
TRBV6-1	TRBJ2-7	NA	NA	TGTGCCAGCAGTGAAAACGCGGGGAGGGAGCAGTACTTC	CASSENAGREQYF